This T cell receptor (beta chain) appears in the sequencing data of a study of cytomegalovirus exposure and HLA in healthy donors. Notes on the study in general: For most subjects, TCR beta sequences were reported to predict HLA-A and HLA-B alleles with accuracy. Only CMV serostatus was available as immune exposure information. Most likely, a cluster of highly shared sequence variants arose as a sequencing artifact.

The V segment lost 8 bases and the J segment 6 bases; nucleotides outside the gene matches: 13. Germline-derived CDR1 and CDR2 are MDHEN and SYDVKM. This CDR3 contains 15 residues. Though probably carrying unrecorded immune exposures, donors were nominally healthy at sampling. PCR was performed using 60 Vbeta and 13 Jbeta primers. The method was immunoSEQ multiplex PCR; TCRdb's version includes in-frame clones alone and lacks a portion of them. The table shows around 120,000 clones, with around three quarters occurring only once. As to this clone: The target antigen is unknown.

The receptor was derived from a man between 25 and 39 years old in good health and CMV-seronegative. Sequencing input: PBMCs. The rearrangement links TRBV28 to TRBJ2-1; 7 bases align to TRBD2. The CDR3 nucleotides are TGTGCCAGCCAAGGGGAGGGAGGGGCTTTCAATGAGCAGTTCTTC. It codes for CASQGEGGAFNEQFF. The full variable domain, rest sourced from reference TRBV28 and TRBJ2-1, is DVKVTQSSRYLVKRTGEKVFLECVQDMDHENMFWYRQDPGLGLRLIYFSYDVKMKEKGDIPEGYSVSREKKERFSLILESASTNQTSMYLCASQGEGGAFNEQFFGPGTRLTVL.